Presented here are 19 T cell receptor beta chains from one specimen sequenced in a study of T-cell reconstitution after alpha-beta-depleted transplantation in children. TCRbeta library construction was performed incorporating unique molecular identifiers. MiXCR, run by TCRdb on the PCR reads, gives a single entry per CDR3 protein. The table shows more than 400,000 distinct CDR3 sequences, with over 40% occurring only once. This material consisted of PBMCs, taken before TCRalphabeta/CD19-depleted stem cell transplant. Source of these receptors: a girl aged 2 to 10 with aplastic anemia, due to receive a stem cell transplant.

This clonotype was found a few times. This chain links TRBV7-9 with TRBJ2-5; 7 bases map to TRBD1. The germline V gene encodes CDR1 SEHNR and CDR2 FQNEAQ (reference sequence). V shed 5 bases, J shed 3 bases, and the junction held 9 bases outside the gene matches. This CDR3 has 15 amino acids. The CDR3 loop is CASSTRTGREETQYF. CDR3 in DNA: TGTGCCAGCAGCACCCGGACAGGCCGTGAAGAGACCCAGTACTTC.

This clonotype was seen repeatedly, ten times or more. The chain couples TRBV7-9 to TRBJ2-3; D is unclear. Trimming took 5 bases from V and 6 from J, leaving 9 bases between them. The CDR3 has 12 amino acids. Germline V gives CDR1 SEHNR, CDR2 FQNEAQ (reference sequence). CDR3 amino acids: CASSITMDTQYF. Written as DNA, the CDR3 is TGTGCCAGCAGCATCACTATGGATACGCAGTATTTT.

This clonotype appeared many times. The rearrangement uses TRBV3-1 and TRBJ2-2; D perhaps matches TRBD1 (5 bases). V gave up 0 bases and J gave up 4 bases, with 9 bases separating them. Germline CDR1 and CDR2: LGHDT and YNNKEL (reference sequence). The CDR3 totals 15 residues. Here the CDR3 reads CASSQERGRTGELFF. The CDR3 DNA follows: TGTGCCAGCAGCCAAGAAAGGGGCCGCACCGGGGAGCTGTTTTTT.

The chain uses TRBV19 and TRBJ2-1; 7 bases map to TRBD2. From germline, CDR1 is LNHDA and CDR2 SQIVND (reference sequence). The CDR3 runs 14 residues. J was trimmed by 4 bases and V by 4 bases; bases with no gene match: 4. The CDR3 loop is CASSSSGGYNEQFF. The DNA of the CDR3 is TGTGCCAGTAGTAGCTCCGGGGGGTACAATGAGCAGTTCTTC.

There are many counts of this clonotype. The rearrangement uses TRBV5-1 and TRBJ2-1, with TRBD2 matching over 9 bases. The CDR3 sequence is 16 residues long. CDR1 and CDR2 from the germline V gene are SGHRS and YFSETQ. After removal of 4 bases from V and 7 bases from J, the junction contained 12 bases not matched to a gene. The CDR3 sequence: CASSLTGTSKPNEQFF. The CDR3 DNA reads as TGCGCCAGCAGCCTTACCGGGACTAGCAAGCCTAATGAGCAGTTCTTC.

The J gene is TRBJ2-2, the V gene TRBV27, with no clear D. This CDR3 contains 13 residues. Trimming removed 2 bases at V and 7 bases at J, with 8 bases between. Germline loops: CDR1 MNHEY, CDR2 SMNVEV (reference sequence). CDR3 sequence (DNA): TGTGCCAGCAGTTTAGGACGTGTCGGGGAGCTGTTTTTT. This sequence encodes CASSLGRVGELFF.

The sample holds many counts of this clonotype. V is TRBV29-1 and J is TRBJ2-3; 7 nucleotides line up with TRBD2. Trimming at V came to 3 bases and at J to 3 bases, leaving 6 bases not matched to a gene. There are 14 residues in the CDR3. Germline-derived CDR1 and CDR2 are SQVTM and ANQGSEA. CDR3 protein: CSVDEGGRTDTQYF. For the CDR3, the DNA is TGCAGCGTTGACGAGGGCGGGAGAACAGATACGCAGTATTTT.

The V and J genes are TRBV7-8 and TRBJ2-3, with 11 bases matching TRBD2. Germline-derived CDR1 and CDR2 are SGHVS and FQNEAQ. CDR3 length: 17 amino acids. V lost 5 bases to trimming and J lost 9 bases; unmatched junction nucleotides: 16. CDR3 nucleotides: TGTGCCAGCAGCCCAGACGGCTTAGCGGGGGGGCGGGAGACGCAGTATTTT. Translation gives CASSPDGLAGGRETQYF.

V is TRBV28 and J is TRBJ2-3; D is uncertain. The CDR3 runs to 15 residues. V lost 8 bases to trimming and J lost 1 base, with 16 bases between them. CDR1 is MDHEN, CDR2 SYDVKM, per germline. CDR3 coding DNA: TGTGCCAGCCGTGGCTTTGGAAGGGGCACAGATACGCAGTATTTT. Translation: CASRGFGRGTDTQYF.

CDR3 nucleotides: TGTGCCAGCAGGCGACTTTACACTGAAGCTTTCTTT. Translation gives CASRRLYTEAFF. The chain links TRBV6-1 to TRBJ1-1, with unresolved D. The CDR3 sequence is 12 residues long. Trimming shortened V by 6 bases and J by 3 bases, and 8 bases separated the two germline ends. CDR1 is MNHNS, CDR2 SASEGT, per germline.

In its sample, this clonotype was seen many times. This rearrangement joins TRBV7-9 to TRBJ2-2, with a tentative D call TRBD2 (5 bases). V lost 3 bases and J lost 4, with 12 bases in between. The CDR3 loop spans 15 amino acids. Germline lookup yields CDR1 SEHNR and CDR2 FQNEAQ (reference sequence). CDR3: CASSLFRRGTGELFF. CDR3 sequence (DNA): TGTGCCAGCAGCTTGTTCCGCCGGGGCACCGGGGAGCTGTTTTTT.

This clonotype was seen only a few times. This chain connects TRBV12-3 or TRBV12-4 to TRBJ2-7, with TRBD2 matching over 7 bases. The CDR3 is made up of 16 amino acids. The V segment lost 1 base and the J segment 0 bases; nucleotides outside the gene matches: 6. CDR3 loop: CASSLGTRSPSYEQYF. The DNA of the CDR3 is TGTGCCAGCAGTTTAGGGACTAGAAGTCCCTCCTACGAGCAGTACTTC.

J is TRBJ2-7 and V is TRBV7-6; 8 nucleotides align to TRBD1. Germline assignment: CDR1 SGHVS and CDR2 FNYEAQ. The length of the CDR3 is 16 residues. Trimming at V came to 1 base and at J to 5 bases, leaving 10 bases not matched to a gene. CDR3 loop: CASSLVAQGAPHEQYF. The CDR3 DNA is TGTGCCAGCAGCTTAGTAGCTCAGGGGGCTCCCCACGAGCAGTACTTC.

This clonotype was recorded only once. V is TRBV15 and J is TRBJ2-7, with D possibly matching TRBD2 (5 bases). Deletions cut 5 bases from V and 6 bases from J, with 20 bases between. The CDR3 loop spans 15 amino acids. CDR1 and CDR2 from the germline V gene are LNHNV and YYDKDF (reference sequence). Here the CDR3 reads CATSRLTPGYSEQYF. CDR3 in DNA: TGTGCCACCAGCCGGCTTACCCCGGGGTATAGCGAGCAGTACTTC.

This chain connects TRBV12-3 or TRBV12-4 to TRBJ2-7; TRBD1 agrees at 7 bases. Trimming cost V 3 bases and J 3 bases; bases outside gene matches: 11. The CDR3 has 16 residues. CDR3 coding DNA: TGTGCCAGCAGTTTCCTATCCGGGACAGACTTCTACGAGCAGTACTTC. Its translation is CASSFLSGTDFYEQYF.

This clonotype was seen a handful of times. This chain joins TRBV3-1 and TRBJ2-1, with 16 bases identical to TRBD2. The CDR3 covers 18 residues. The V and J ends lost 4 bases and 2 bases, in that order; junction bases with no gene match: 5. Germline values: CDR1 LGHDT, CDR2 YNNKEL (reference sequence). CDR3 DNA: TGTGCCAGCAGCCCCGGGACTAGCGGGAGGGAGGCCTACAATGAGCAGTTCTTC. It translates to CASSPGTSGREAYNEQFF.

This clonotype came up many times. CDR3 sequence reads: CASSSSGPYQETQYF. The CDR3 coding sequence is TGTGCCAGCTCCTCTAGCGGCCCGTACCAAGAGACCCAGTACTTC. V usage is TRBV28 and J usage is TRBJ2-5, with TRBD2 identical over 7 bases. Germline V gene lookup returns CDR1 MDHEN and CDR2 SYDVKM. The CDR3 loop spans 15 amino acids. V gave up 8 bases and J gave up 0 bases; unmatched junction bases: 9. The full variable domain, completed using reference TRBV28 and TRBJ2-5, is DVKVTQSSRYLVKRTGEKVFLECVQDMDHENMFWYRQDPGLGLRLIYFSYDVKMKEKGDIPEGYSVSREKKERFSLILESASTNQTSMYLCASSSSGPYQETQYFGPGTRLLVL.

This clonotype has just a few counts. V is TRBV29-1 and J is TRBJ2-7; 9 bases map to TRBD2. This CDR3 is built from 12 residues. Per germline, CDR1 SQVTM and CDR2 ANQGSEA. Losses at the gene ends were 7 bases for V and 3 bases for J; bases not matched to a gene: 4. The chain's CDR3 is CSAQTSGYEQYF. Here the CDR3 DNA reads TGCAGCGCCCAGACTAGCGGCTACGAGCAGTACTTC.

This clonotype was recorded at least ten times. The chain is built from TRBV4-2 and TRBJ2-3; no firm D call. From germline, CDR1 is LGHNA and CDR2 YNFKEQ. The V end was cut by 0 bases, the J end by 5 bases, with 15 bases between. This CDR3 is 16 amino acids long. For the CDR3, the DNA is TGTGCCAGCAGCCAAGAGGGAAGGCCGACCGGAGATACGCAGTATTTT. Protein: CASSQEGRPTGDTQYF.